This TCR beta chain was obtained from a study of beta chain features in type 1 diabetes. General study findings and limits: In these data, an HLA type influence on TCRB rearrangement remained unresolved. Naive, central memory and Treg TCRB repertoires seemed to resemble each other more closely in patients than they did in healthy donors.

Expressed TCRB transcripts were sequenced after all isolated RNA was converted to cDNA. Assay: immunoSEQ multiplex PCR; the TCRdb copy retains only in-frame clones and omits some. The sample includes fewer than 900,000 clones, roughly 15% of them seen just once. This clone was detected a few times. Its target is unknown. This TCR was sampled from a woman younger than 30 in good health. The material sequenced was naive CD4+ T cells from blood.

CDR3: CASSLGTGANQPQHF. CDR3 DNA: TGTGCCAGCAGTTTAGGTACAGGGGCGAATCAGCCCCAGCATTTT. The J gene is TRBJ1-5, the V gene TRBV28; TRBD1 matches 7 bases. With 2 bases clipped from V and 4 bases from J, the junction kept 5 bases outside the gene matches. The CDR3 loop spans 15 amino acids. Germline CDR1 reads MDHEN; CDR2 reads SYDVKM.